This T cell receptor (beta chain) originates from a study of spatial heterogeneity in lung cancer. Whole-study context: Sequence detection consistently recorded a greater number of beta-chain than alpha-chain sequences.

Every molecule of TCR cDNA had its own unique molecular identifier. Each CDR3 protein gets one entry after TCRdb re-called the 5' RACE reads with MiXCR. The sample gives roughly 110,000 distinct CDR3 sequences, more than 10% of which show up once; approximately 24% is in the top ten. Documented time point: blood at routine non-recurrence follow-up after resection. Per germline, CDR1 KGHDR and CDR2 SFDVKD. The ends were cut back, 4 bases at V and 3 bases at J, with 8 bases in the middle. The CDR3 totals 13 residues. Sample: PBMCs, taken at follow-up. V is TRBV24-1 and J is TRBJ1-1; D is ambiguous. This receptor was obtained from a female donor with early-stage non-small cell lung cancer. The CDR3 coding sequence is TGTGCCACCAGTGACAGACAATACACTGAAGCTTTCTTT. Protein sequence: CATSDRQYTEAFF.